A selection of T cell receptor beta chains follows, all from one sample in a study of shared clonotypes between healthy human individuals. Method: immunoSEQ multiplex PCR; TCRdb's copy keeps in-frame clones and lacks some. The table shows roughly 2 million clones, with more than 90% occurring only once. Sequenced input: naive CD4+ T cells sorted from blood. These receptors were collected from a man aged 18 to 30 in good health. Both conserved end residues are part of each CDR3. D genes are given only for firm matches. A row's size may be missing; if present it is once, few, many or a size class.

D gene: TRBD1
J gene: TRBJ1-5
V gene: TRBV29-1
clone size: NA
CDR3 protein: CSVETGVGQPQHF
CDR3 DNA: TGCAGCGTTGAGACAGGGGTGGGTCAGCCCCAGCATTTT

D gene: NA
J gene: TRBJ2-7
V gene: TRBV27
clone size: NA
CDR3 protein: CASSLSGRSYEQYF
CDR3 DNA: TGTGCCAGCAGTTTATCGGGACGGTCCTACGAGCAGTACTTC

D gene: NA
J gene: TRBJ2-1
V gene: TRBV10-3
clone size: NA
CDR3 protein: CATRTRAEVNEQFF
CDR3 DNA: TGTGCCACCCGGACGCGAGCGGAGGTCAATGAGCAGTTCTTC

D gene: NA
J gene: TRBJ1-1
V gene: TRBV7-9
clone size: NA
CDR3 protein: CASSLREYESRGNTEAFF
CDR3 DNA: TGTGCCAGCAGCTTGAGAGAATATGAATCGCGAGGGAACACTGAAGCTTTCTTT

D gene: TRBD2
J gene: TRBJ2-5
V gene: TRBV30
clone size: NA
CDR3 protein: CAWSVLRTSGRGGQETQYF
CDR3 DNA: TGTGCCTGGAGTGTACTTAGGACTAGCGGGAGGGGAGGGCAAGAGACCCAGTACTTC

D gene: NA
J gene: TRBJ1-6
V gene: TRBV7-9
clone size: NA
CDR3 protein: CASSLEGVYNSPLHF
CDR3 DNA: TGTGCCAGCAGCTTAGAAGGTGTCTATAATTCACCCCTCCACTTT

D gene: NA
J gene: TRBJ2-7
V gene: TRBV27
clone size: NA
CDR3 protein: CASSSVYEQYF
CDR3 DNA: TGTGCCAGCAGTTCCGTCTACGAGCAGTACTTC

D gene: NA
J gene: TRBJ2-3
V gene: TRBV6-5
clone size: NA
CDR3 protein: CATRGSSTDTQYF
CDR3 DNA: TGTGCCACCAGGGGTTCTAGCACAGATACGCAGTATTTT

D gene: TRBD1
J gene: TRBJ2-7
V gene: TRBV5-4
clone size: NA
CDR3 protein: CASSSAGQGFSYEQYF
CDR3 DNA: TGTGCCAGCAGCTCCGCCGGACAGGGGTTCTCCTACGAGCAGTACTTC

D gene: TRBD2
J gene: TRBJ2-5
V gene: TRBV5-1
clone size: NA
CDR3 protein: CASSLGGEGETQYF
CDR3 DNA: TGCGCCAGCAGCTTGGGAGGGGAGGGAGAGACCCAGTACTTC

D gene: NA
J gene: TRBJ2-1
V gene: TRBV18
clone size: NA
CDR3 protein: CASSPKEGVAGSYNEQFF
CDR3 DNA: TGTGCCAGCTCACCAAAAGAAGGAGTAGCAGGCTCCTACAATGAGCAGTTCTTC

D gene: TRBD2
J gene: TRBJ2-7
V gene: TRBV6-6
clone size: NA
CDR3 protein: CASRGLAGRTEQYF
CDR3 DNA: TGTGCCAGCAGAGGGCTAGCGGGTAGGACCGAGCAGTACTTC

D gene: TRBD1
J gene: TRBJ1-2
V gene: TRBV27
clone size: NA
CDR3 protein: CASSWTGDRHYGYTF
CDR3 DNA: TGTGCCAGCAGTTGGACAGGGGATCGGCACTATGGCTACACCTTC

D gene: NA
J gene: TRBJ1-1
V gene: TRBV5-1
clone size: NA
CDR3 protein: CASSSTGANTEAFF
CDR3 DNA: TGCGCCAGCAGCTCGACCGGGGCGAACACTGAAGCTTTCTTT

D gene: NA
J gene: TRBJ2-3
V gene: TRBV27
clone size: once
CDR3 protein: CASSPTGRKRSTDTQYF
CDR3 DNA: TGTGCCAGCAGTCCGACGGGACGGAAACGAAGCACAGATACGCAGTATTTT

D gene: NA
J gene: TRBJ1-3
V gene: TRBV4-1
clone size: NA
CDR3 protein: CASSQDWLTGNTIYF
CDR3 DNA: TGCGCCAGCAGCCAAGATTGGTTAACTGGAAACACCATATATTTT

D gene: NA
J gene: TRBJ2-2
V gene: TRBV6-6
clone size: NA
CDR3 protein: CASTRGGTTGELFF
CDR3 DNA: TGTGCCAGCACTAGGGGAGGGACAACCGGGGAGCTGTTTTTT

D gene: NA
J gene: TRBJ2-2
V gene: TRBV5-1
clone size: NA
CDR3 protein: CASSLEGAGTGELFF
CDR3 DNA: TGCGCCAGCAGCTTGGAGGGCGCGGGCACCGGGGAGCTGTTTTTT

D gene: NA
J gene: TRBJ1-5
V gene: TRBV30
clone size: NA
CDR3 protein: CAWSPGGNQPQHF
CDR3 DNA: TGTGCCTGGAGTCCGGGTGGCAATCAGCCCCAGCATTTT

D gene: NA
J gene: TRBJ1-2
V gene: TRBV10-2
clone size: NA
CDR3 protein: CASTIGGEDGYTF
CDR3 DNA: TGCGCCAGCACCATAGGGGGGGAGGATGGCTACACCTTC

D gene: TRBD2
J gene: TRBJ2-5
V gene: TRBV5-7
clone size: NA
CDR3 protein: CASSLRTRGWETQYF
CDR3 DNA: TGTGCCAGCAGCTTGAGGACTAGGGGTTGGGAGACCCAGTACTTC

D gene: TRBD2
J gene: TRBJ2-1
V gene: TRBV27
clone size: NA
CDR3 protein: CASSLWGGAGVAHNEQFF
CDR3 DNA: TGTGCCAGCAGTTTGTGGGGAGGAGCGGGGGTGGCCCACAATGAGCAGTTCTTC

D gene: NA
J gene: TRBJ2-1
V gene: TRBV4-1
clone size: once
CDR3 protein: CASSQVLSGAYNEQFF
CDR3 DNA: TGCGCCAGCAGCCAAGTATTAAGCGGCGCCTACAATGAGCAGTTCTTC

D gene: TRBD2
J gene: TRBJ2-1
V gene: TRBV5-1
clone size: NA
CDR3 protein: CASKDPSGGPYNEQFF
CDR3 DNA: TGCGCCAGCAAGGACCCCAGCGGGGGCCCATACAATGAGCAGTTCTTC

D gene: TRBD1
J gene: TRBJ1-2
V gene: TRBV2
clone size: NA
CDR3 protein: CASSGQGAAPYGYTF
CDR3 DNA: TGTGCCAGCAGTGGTCAGGGGGCTGCTCCCTATGGCTACACCTTC

D gene: TRBD2
J gene: TRBJ2-7
V gene: TRBV2
clone size: NA
CDR3 protein: CASSEAPLAGYTLSYEQYF
CDR3 DNA: TGTGCCAGCAGTGAAGCGCCACTAGCGGGATATACCCTCTCCTACGAGCAGTACTTC

D gene: TRBD1
J gene: TRBJ1-5
V gene: TRBV18
clone size: NA
CDR3 protein: CASSPGTGGSEPQHF
CDR3 DNA: TGTGCCAGCTCACCCGGGACAGGGGGCTCGGAGCCCCAGCATTTT

D gene: TRBD2
J gene: TRBJ2-3
V gene: TRBV10-3
clone size: NA
CDR3 protein: CAISESSSSGRAGDTQYF
CDR3 DNA: TGTGCCATCAGTGAGAGTTCGTCTAGCGGGAGGGCCGGGGATACGCAGTATTTT

D gene: NA
J gene: TRBJ1-6
V gene: TRBV5-8
clone size: once
CDR3 protein: CASSLRSGGNNSPLHF
CDR3 DNA: TGTGCCAGCAGCTTGAGATCGGGGGGAAACAATTCACCCCTCCACTTT

D gene: TRBD2
J gene: TRBJ2-1
V gene: TRBV25-1
clone size: NA
CDR3 protein: CATTSGWNEQFF
CDR3 DNA: TGTGCCACCACTAGCGGGTGGAATGAGCAGTTCTTC

D gene: TRBD1
J gene: TRBJ2-7
V gene: TRBV5-8
clone size: NA
CDR3 protein: CASSTRQGVAYEQYF
CDR3 DNA: TGTGCCAGCAGCACGAGACAGGGAGTAGCCTACGAGCAGTACTTC

D gene: NA
J gene: TRBJ1-1
V gene: TRBV7-6
clone size: NA
CDR3 protein: CASSLTAGTEAFF
CDR3 DNA: TGTGCCAGCAGCTTAACGGCGGGCACTGAAGCTTTCTTT

D gene: TRBD2
J gene: TRBJ2-1
V gene: TRBV25-1
clone size: NA
CDR3 protein: CASRLAGASYNEQFF
CDR3 DNA: TGTGCCAGCAGACTAGCGGGGGCCTCCTACAATGAGCAGTTCTTC

D gene: NA
J gene: TRBJ1-1
V gene: TRBV20-1
clone size: NA
CDR3 protein: CSAGGNTEAFF
CDR3 DNA: TGCAGTGCAGGAGGGAACACTGAAGCTTTCTTT

D gene: TRBD1
J gene: TRBJ1-3
V gene: TRBV6-1
clone size: once
CDR3 protein: CASSADRAGNTIYF
CDR3 DNA: TGTGCCAGCAGTGCCGACAGGGCTGGAAACACCATATATTTT

D gene: TRBD1
J gene: TRBJ1-1
V gene: TRBV27
clone size: NA
CDR3 protein: CASSLDRRLNTEAFF
CDR3 DNA: TGTGCCAGCAGTTTGGACAGGCGCCTGAACACTGAAGCTTTCTTT

D gene: NA
J gene: TRBJ2-5
V gene: TRBV29-1
clone size: NA
CDR3 protein: CSVAIGIGTQETQYF
CDR3 DNA: TGCAGCGTGGCTATCGGAATTGGGACACAAGAGACCCAGTACTTC

D gene: NA
J gene: TRBJ2-1
V gene: TRBV7-9
clone size: NA
CDR3 protein: CASSLVNNEQFF
CDR3 DNA: TGTGCCAGCAGCTTAGTGAACAATGAGCAGTTCTTC

D gene: NA
J gene: TRBJ1-4
V gene: TRBV9
clone size: once
CDR3 protein: CARSLLSPRPINEKLFF
CDR3 DNA: TGTGCTCGGTCCTTACTATCCCCCAGGCCTATCAATGAAAAACTGTTTTTT

D gene: NA
J gene: TRBJ1-2
V gene: TRBV5-6
clone size: NA
CDR3 protein: CASSSKQGLIVYTF
CDR3 DNA: TGTGCCAGCAGCTCCAAACAGGGTTTGATTGTCTACACCTTC

D gene: TRBD1
J gene: TRBJ2-7
V gene: TRBV7-8
clone size: NA
CDR3 protein: CASRYRQGRFSYEQYF
CDR3 DNA: TGTGCCAGCAGATATAGACAGGGGCGCTTCTCCTACGAGCAGTACTTC

D gene: NA
J gene: TRBJ2-7
V gene: TRBV6-1
clone size: NA
CDR3 protein: CASSGRPLMASSYEQYF
CDR3 DNA: TGTGCCAGCAGTGGTAGGCCCCTCATGGCAAGCTCCTACGAGCAGTACTTC

D gene: NA
J gene: TRBJ2-7
V gene: TRBV21-1
clone size: NA
CDR3 protein: CASSKSQGSDEQYF
CDR3 DNA: TGTGCCAGCAGCAAATCGCAGGGCTCCGACGAGCAGTACTTC

D gene: NA
J gene: TRBJ2-5
V gene: TRBV10-1
clone size: once
CDR3 protein: CASSENPSGETQYF
CDR3 DNA: TGCGCCAGCAGTGAAAATCCGTCGGGTGAGACCCAGTACTTC

D gene: TRBD1
J gene: TRBJ1-6
V gene: TRBV27
clone size: NA
CDR3 protein: CASSLDRLGSPLHF
CDR3 DNA: TGTGCCAGCAGTCTGGACAGGTTAGGTTCACCCCTCCACTTT

D gene: NA
J gene: TRBJ2-2
V gene: TRBV6-1
clone size: NA
CDR3 protein: CASRQGRGTGELFF
CDR3 DNA: TGTGCCAGCAGGCAGGGGCGGGGCACCGGGGAGCTGTTTTTT

D gene: TRBD1
J gene: TRBJ2-7
V gene: TRBV5-1
clone size: once
CDR3 protein: CASSTGQDSYEQYF
CDR3 DNA: TGCGCCAGCAGCACCGGACAGGATTCCTACGAGCAGTACTTC

D gene: TRBD2
J gene: TRBJ2-3
V gene: TRBV2
clone size: NA
CDR3 protein: CASRRGGAIWSADTQYF
CDR3 DNA: TGTGCCAGCAGACGCGGGGGGGCGATTTGGTCCGCAGATACGCAGTATTTT